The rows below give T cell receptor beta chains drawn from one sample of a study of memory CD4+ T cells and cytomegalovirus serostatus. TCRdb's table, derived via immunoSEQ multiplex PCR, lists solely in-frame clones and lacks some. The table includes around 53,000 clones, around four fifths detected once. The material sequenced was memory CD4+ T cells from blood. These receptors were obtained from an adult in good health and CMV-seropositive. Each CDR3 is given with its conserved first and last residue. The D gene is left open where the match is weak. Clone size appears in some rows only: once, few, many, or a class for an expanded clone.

CDR3 DNA: TGTGCCAGTAGTATACTTACAGGGGATTCACCCCTCCACTTT; CDR3 protein: CASSILTGDSPLHF; clone size: few; J gene: TRBJ1-6; V gene: TRBV19; D gene: TRBD1
CDR3 DNA: TGTGCCAGCAGCCCAGGGACTAGAAAGAATGAGCAGTTCTTC; CDR3 protein: CASSPGTRKNEQFF; clone size: .; J gene: TRBJ2-1; V gene: TRBV4-2; D gene: TRBD2
CDR3 DNA: TGTGCAAGTCTGGCATTTCGAATGAACACTGAAGCTTTCTTT; CDR3 protein: CASLAFRMNTEAFF; clone size: .; J gene: TRBJ1-1; V gene: TRBV12-2; D gene: .
CDR3 DNA: TGTGCCAGCAGCTTAGATACCTCCCGAAACACCATATATTTT; CDR3 protein: CASSLDTSRNTIYF; clone size: .; J gene: TRBJ1-3; V gene: TRBV7-9; D gene: .
CDR3 DNA: TGTGCCAGCAGCGCCGGGGGGGCGGGAAACATTCAGTACTTC; CDR3 protein: CASSAGGAGNIQYF; clone size: .; J gene: TRBJ2-4; V gene: TRBV7-6; D gene: TRBD2
CDR3 DNA: TGTGCCAGCCGAGGACCGTTCACTGAAGCTTTCTTT; CDR3 protein: CASRGPFTEAFF; clone size: .; J gene: TRBJ1-1; V gene: TRBV6-1; D gene: .
CDR3 DNA: TGTGCCAGCAGCCGGGGGAGCAATCAGCCCCAGCATTTT; CDR3 protein: CASSRGSNQPQHF; clone size: .; J gene: TRBJ1-5; V gene: TRBV7-2; D gene: .
CDR3 DNA: TGTGCCAGCAACCTTGCGGGACTAGCCCTATCAGATACGCAGTATTTT; CDR3 protein: CASNLAGLALSDTQYF; clone size: .; J gene: TRBJ2-3; V gene: TRBV5-5; D gene: TRBD2
CDR3 DNA: TGTGCCAGCAGCCAAGGGGGGCTCACAGATACGCAGTATTTT; CDR3 protein: CASSQGGLTDTQYF; clone size: .; J gene: TRBJ2-3; V gene: TRBV7-2; D gene: .
CDR3 DNA: TGTGCCAGCAGCCGAGAGAGAGTAGGTGGGTACGAGCAGTACTTC; CDR3 protein: CASSRERVGGYEQYF; clone size: few; J gene: TRBJ2-7; V gene: TRBV6-1; D gene: .
CDR3 DNA: TGTGCCAGCACGCGGGGGCTGGGGCTCTACGAGCAGTACTTC; CDR3 protein: CASTRGLGLYEQYF; clone size: once; J gene: TRBJ2-7; V gene: TRBV5-8; D gene: .
CDR3 DNA: TGTGCCAGCAGTTCCTCCTCCGATACGCAGTATTTT; CDR3 protein: CASSSSSDTQYF; clone size: .; J gene: TRBJ2-3; V gene: TRBV6-6; D gene: .
CDR3 DNA: TGTGCCAGCAGTAGGAACTATGGCTACACCTTC; CDR3 protein: CASSRNYGYTF; clone size: .; J gene: TRBJ1-2; V gene: TRBV25-1; D gene: .
CDR3 DNA: TGTGCCAGCAGTTCCGTCCCAGTTGAGACCCAGTACTTC; CDR3 protein: CASSSVPVETQYF; clone size: .; J gene: TRBJ2-5; V gene: TRBV28; D gene: .
CDR3 DNA: TGTGCCAGCCGCCCCGGGGGGGGGCAGGATGAGCAGTTCTTC; CDR3 protein: CASRPGGGQDEQFF; clone size: .; J gene: TRBJ2-1; V gene: TRBV7-2; D gene: TRBD2
CDR3 DNA: TGCAGCGTTGAAGTTCAACGGGACACTGAAGCTTTCTTT; CDR3 protein: CSVEVQRDTEAFF; clone size: .; J gene: TRBJ1-1; V gene: TRBV29-1; D gene: .
CDR3 DNA: TGTGCCAGCAGCCAAGCTTCCGCAAGCGGGGTGGAGACCCAGTACTTC; CDR3 protein: CASSQASASGVETQYF; clone size: .; J gene: TRBJ2-5; V gene: TRBV4-2; D gene: TRBD2
CDR3 DNA: TGCGCCAGCAGTGATCTAGCGGGGACCTACGAGCAGTACTTC; CDR3 protein: CASSDLAGTYEQYF; clone size: .; J gene: TRBJ2-7; V gene: TRBV10-2; D gene: TRBD2
CDR3 DNA: TGTGCCAGCAGCGATCAACTAAAGGGGGACCACGAGGGTGGCTACACCTTC; CDR3 protein: CASSDQLKGDHEGGYTF; clone size: once; J gene: TRBJ1-2; V gene: TRBV7-3; D gene: .
CDR3 DNA: TGTGCCACCTCCCCCCCCGCCCGGGGCCCGTTCTTC; CDR3 protein: CATSPPARGPFF; clone size: .; J gene: TRBJ2-1; V gene: TRBV15; D gene: .
CDR3 DNA: TGTGCCAGCAGCTTAGGGCGGACAAGCCAAGAGACCCAGTACTTC; CDR3 protein: CASSLGRTSQETQYF; clone size: .; J gene: TRBJ2-5; V gene: TRBV7-4; D gene: .
CDR3 DNA: TGTGCCAGAAGCGTAGGCCCTCAGGACCACTATGGCTACACCTTC; CDR3 protein: CARSVGPQDHYGYTF; clone size: .; J gene: TRBJ1-2; V gene: TRBV5-3; D gene: .
CDR3 DNA: TGTGCCAGCAGCCCTGGTGGGGGGGGCCTCCAAGCGCAGCAGTTCTTC; CDR3 protein: CASSPGGGGLQAQQFF; clone size: .; J gene: TRBJ2-1; V gene: TRBV7-6; D gene: .
CDR3 DNA: TGTGCCAGCAGTTTTGACAGGGGATTCTATGGCTACACCTTC; CDR3 protein: CASSFDRGFYGYTF; clone size: .; J gene: TRBJ1-2; V gene: TRBV28; D gene: TRBD1
CDR3 DNA: TGTGCCAGCAGTCCCATGCGGATTCAGGGGAATCAGCCCCAGCATTTT; CDR3 protein: CASSPMRIQGNQPQHF; clone size: .; J gene: TRBJ1-5; V gene: TRBV27; D gene: .
CDR3 DNA: TGTGCCAGCAGGAGTGCGGGGGCGTACGAGCAGTACTTC; CDR3 protein: CASRSAGAYEQYF; clone size: .; J gene: TRBJ2-7; V gene: TRBV28; D gene: .
CDR3 DNA: TGTGCCAGCTCACCCGGGACAGGGGCGAACACTGAAGCTTTCTTT; CDR3 protein: CASSPGTGANTEAFF; clone size: .; J gene: TRBJ1-1; V gene: TRBV18; D gene: TRBD1
CDR3 DNA: TGTGCCAGCAGCCAGAGGGGGACAGGGGAAGGCACCGGGGAGCTGTTTTTT; CDR3 protein: CASSQRGTGEGTGELFF; clone size: .; J gene: TRBJ2-2; V gene: TRBV11-2; D gene: TRBD1
CDR3 DNA: TGTGCCAGCAGCGGGACAGGGACCTCTGGAAACACCATATATTTT; CDR3 protein: CASSGTGTSGNTIYF; clone size: medium-sized; J gene: TRBJ1-3; V gene: TRBV6-5; D gene: TRBD1
CDR3 DNA: TGTGCCAGCAACCGGCAGGGGAACACCGGGGAGCTGTTTTTT; CDR3 protein: CASNRQGNTGELFF; clone size: .; J gene: TRBJ2-2; V gene: TRBV27; D gene: .
CDR3 DNA: TGTGCCAGCAGCGAAGCGGGTGATGAGCAGTTCTTC; CDR3 protein: CASSEAGDEQFF; clone size: .; J gene: TRBJ2-1; V gene: TRBV7-9; D gene: .
CDR3 DNA: TGCGCCAGCAGCGTACCGACAGGGGGCTACGAGCAGTACTTC; CDR3 protein: CASSVPTGGYEQYF; clone size: few; J gene: TRBJ2-7; V gene: TRBV5-1; D gene: TRBD1
CDR3 DNA: TGTGCCAGCAGCTTCGAGCGGGGGGGCTATGGCTACACCTTC; CDR3 protein: CASSFERGGYGYTF; clone size: .; J gene: TRBJ1-2; V gene: TRBV11-2; D gene: .
CDR3 DNA: TGTGCCAGCAGCTTCGAGCGGGACAGCTCCTACGAGCAGTACTTC; CDR3 protein: CASSFERDSSYEQYF; clone size: .; J gene: TRBJ2-7; V gene: TRBV5-4; D gene: .
CDR3 DNA: TGTGCCAGCAGCGCCGACAGGGCGCAAGAGACCCAGTACTTC; CDR3 protein: CASSADRAQETQYF; clone size: .; J gene: TRBJ2-5; V gene: TRBV7-8; D gene: TRBD1
CDR3 DNA: TGTGCCAGCAGTTTCACGTACACAGATACGCAGTATTTT; CDR3 protein: CASSFTYTDTQYF; clone size: .; J gene: TRBJ2-3; V gene: TRBV27; D gene: .
CDR3 DNA: TGTGCCAGCAGCTTGACTAGCACGGGTTGGGATGAGCAGTTCTTC; CDR3 protein: CASSLTSTGWDEQFF; clone size: .; J gene: TRBJ2-1; V gene: TRBV7-2; D gene: TRBD2
CDR3 DNA: TGTGCCAGCTCACCAACCCGAGGAGGGTCGGGCGAGCAGTACTTC; CDR3 protein: CASSPTRGGSGEQYF; clone size: once; J gene: TRBJ2-7; V gene: TRBV18; D gene: .
CDR3 DNA: TGTGCCAGCAGCACCCGCCGACAGGGGGCCACCGGGGAGCTGTTTTTT; CDR3 protein: CASSTRRQGATGELFF; clone size: .; J gene: TRBJ2-2; V gene: TRBV7-2; D gene: TRBD1
CDR3 DNA: TGTGCCAGCTTGCCCTTAAGGGGGATCGAGCAGTACTTC; CDR3 protein: CASLPLRGIEQYF; clone size: .; J gene: TRBJ2-7; V gene: TRBV6-1; D gene: .
CDR3 DNA: TGTGCCAGCAGCTTATCTTACAGGAACACTGAAGCTTTCTTT; CDR3 protein: CASSLSYRNTEAFF; clone size: .; J gene: TRBJ1-1; V gene: TRBV11-2; D gene: .
CDR3 DNA: TGTGCCAGCAGTTTTGGAGCCCGGAGTAATGAGCAGTTCTTC; CDR3 protein: CASSFGARSNEQFF; clone size: .; J gene: TRBJ2-1; V gene: TRBV28; D gene: .
CDR3 DNA: TGTGCCAGCAGCTTAGGGGACCCGGGCTATGGCTACACCTTC; CDR3 protein: CASSLGDPGYGYTF; clone size: .; J gene: TRBJ1-2; V gene: TRBV7-2; D gene: .
CDR3 DNA: TGCGCCAGCAGCTCAACCGCCTTTGGTCCCTCTGGAAACACCATATATTTT; CDR3 protein: CASSSTAFGPSGNTIYF; clone size: .; J gene: TRBJ1-3; V gene: TRBV5-1; D gene: .
CDR3 DNA: TGTGCCAGCAGCTTAGCTAAAGGCGGGGCATACAATGAGCAGTTCTTC; CDR3 protein: CASSLAKGGAYNEQFF; clone size: .; J gene: TRBJ2-1; V gene: TRBV7-2; D gene: .
CDR3 DNA: TGTGCCAGCAACGGACACGAGCAGTACTTC; CDR3 protein: CASNGHEQYF; clone size: .; J gene: TRBJ2-7; V gene: TRBV7-3; D gene: .
CDR3 DNA: TGTGCCATCAGTCCACAGGGAGCGGAGACCCAGTACTTC; CDR3 protein: CAISPQGAETQYF; clone size: .; J gene: TRBJ2-5; V gene: TRBV10-3; D gene: .
CDR3 DNA: TGTGCCAGCAGCTTCCACTACGAGCAGTACTTC; CDR3 protein: CASSFHYEQYF; clone size: .; J gene: TRBJ2-7; V gene: TRBV11-2; D gene: .
CDR3 DNA: TGTGCCAGTAGTATAAGCCAGAAAAATAAAAACATTCAGTACTTC; CDR3 protein: CASSISQKNKNIQYF; clone size: .; J gene: TRBJ2-4; V gene: TRBV19; D gene: .
CDR3 DNA: TGTGCCAGCAGCCTCAGCGGGATCGAGTACTTC; CDR3 protein: CASSLSGIEYF; clone size: .; J gene: TRBJ2-4; V gene: TRBV11-2; D gene: TRBD2
CDR3 DNA: TGCGCCAGCAGCCAAGACCTCCGAAGCGAGCAGTACTTC; CDR3 protein: CASSQDLRSEQYF; clone size: .; J gene: TRBJ2-7; V gene: TRBV4-1; D gene: .
CDR3 DNA: TGTGCCAGCCGGCTTCAGGGGAGGTCTGGAAACACCATATATTTT; CDR3 protein: CASRLQGRSGNTIYF; clone size: few; J gene: TRBJ1-3; V gene: TRBV19; D gene: .